These 16 T cell receptor beta chains share one sample of origin, sequenced in a study of blood T cell repertoires in COVID-19. Using immunoSEQ multiplex PCR, the repertoire was profiled, and TCRdb retains in-frame clones only, with some absent. The profile shows roughly 130,000 clones, approximately 87% of them singletons. Input material: peripheral blood. Receptors originate from an older woman with acute or convalescent COVID-19.

This clone appeared once. The V and J genes are TRBV10-2 and TRBJ2-1, with 8 bases that match TRBD1. Trimming took 0 bases from V and 7 from J; bases not matched to a gene: 5. CDR1 and CDR2 (germline): WSHSY, SAAADI. The CDR3 runs to 15 residues. The CDR3 here is CASSESGGTGNEQFF. As DNA, the CDR3 is TGCGCCAGCAGTGAGTCGGGTGGGACAGGAAATGAGCAGTTCTTC.

This clone has a handful of counts. V gene TRBV11-1 combines with J gene TRBJ1-2; TRBD1 aligns across 8 bases. V dropped 3 bases and J dropped 6; count of bases not matched to a gene: 3. The CDR3 loop spans 13 amino acids. Germline V CDR1 and CDR2: SGHAT, FQDESV (reference sequence). CDR3 nucleotides: TGTGCCAGCAGCTTCGACAGGGGTGATGGCTACACCTTC. It translates to CASSFDRGDGYTF.

In this sample, this clone turned up a few times. J is TRBJ2-1 and V is TRBV18, with 9 bases fitting TRBD1. The CDR3 loop spans 14 amino acids. V was pared by 2 bases and J by 9 bases, with 5 bases of the junction left unmatched. CDR1 and CDR2 (germline): KGHSH, LQKENI. The CDR3 DNA sequence: TGTGCCAGCTCACCAGAGACAGGGGGGAGTGAGCAGTTCTTC. Protein product: CASSPETGGSEQFF.

V is TRBV7-3 and J is TRBJ2-1, with 7 positions matching TRBD2. Germline V gives CDR1 SGHTA, CDR2 FQGTGA. This CDR3 has 15 amino acids. J was trimmed by 10 bases and V by 1 base; bases with no gene match: 10. CDR3 sequence: CASSLNGGGLGEQFF. CDR3 DNA sequence: TGTGCCAGCAGCTTAAACGGCGGGGGATTAGGGGAGCAGTTCTTC.

The V call is TRBV11-2, the J call TRBJ1-1, with 7 positions matching TRBD1. Germline CDR1 SGHAT, CDR2 FQNNGV. The CDR3 is 15 residues long. V lost 6 bases to trimming and J lost 5 bases; unmatched junction nucleotides: 12. Here the CDR3 reads CASRNNRGRGTEAFF. For the CDR3, the DNA is TGTGCCAGCAGGAATAACAGGGGACGGGGGACTGAAGCTTTCTTT.

The rearrangement links TRBV9 to TRBJ1-4; 10 nucleotides agree with TRBD1. The CDR3 is 16 amino acids. Per germline, CDR1 SGDLS and CDR2 YYNGEE. The trim removed 4 bases at V and 3 bases at J, leaving 6 bases unmatched. The CDR3 DNA is TGTGCCAGCAGCCGGACAGGGGGTAACTCTAATGAAAAACTGTTTTTT. This translates into CASSRTGGNSNEKLFF.

The chain joins TRBV18 to TRBJ2-1; TRBD2 matches at 8 bases. Germline V gene sequence: CDR1 KGHSH, CDR2 LQKENI. The trim removed 2 bases at V and 0 bases at J, leaving 3 bases unmatched. The CDR3 loop spans 16 amino acids. CDR3 sequence (DNA): TGTGCCAGCTCACCAGTAGCGGGACTCTCCTACAATGAGCAGTTCTTC. It translates to CASSPVAGLSYNEQFF.

The sample holds one count of this clone. The J gene is TRBJ1-1, the V gene TRBV28; 7 nucleotides agree with TRBD1. From germline, CDR1 is MDHEN and CDR2 SYDVKM. The CDR3 has 11 residues. V lost 10 bases, J lost 10 bases, and 9 bases stayed unmatched. The CDR3 DNA sequence: TGTGCCACCCAGGAGACAGGGTCAGCTTTCTTT. Translated, it gives CATQETGSAFF. Using reference TRBV28 and TRBJ1-1 for the parts outside the CDR3, the full variable domain is DVKVTQSSRYLVKRTGEKVFLECVQDMDHENMFWYRQDPGLGLRLIYFSYDVKMKEKGDIPEGYSVSREKKERFSLILESASTNQTSMYLCATQETGSAFFGQGTRLTVV.

The chain links TRBV6-4 to TRBJ2-1; TRBD2 might be the D (5 bases). V lost 2 bases and J 4 bases, leaving 18 bases between the germline ends. Looked up from germline, CDR1 is MRHNA and CDR2 is SNTAGT. The CDR3 runs to 17 residues. CDR3 DNA: TGTGCCAGCAGTGACCTTCTACGAGGGCCTCCATACAATGAGCAGTTCTTC. Translation: CASSDLLRGPPYNEQFF.

The V call is TRBV5-4, the J call TRBJ2-1; tentatively, D is TRBD2 (6 bases). The CDR3 is made up of 14 amino acids. Germline CDR1 SGHNT, CDR2 YYREEE (reference sequence). Trimming took off 0 bases at V and 8 bases at J, with 12 bases between the two ends. The CDR3 coding sequence is TGTGCCAGCAGCTTGGCCTGGAGGGGCGATGAGCAGTTCTTC. Its protein product is CASSLAWRGDEQFF.

This chain uses TRBV9 with TRBJ2-1; TRBD2 matches 9 bases. Germline V gene sequence: CDR1 SGDLS, CDR2 YYNGEE. The CDR3 runs 15 residues. The trim removed 4 bases at V and 2 bases at J, leaving 4 bases unmatched. CDR3 residues: CASSFSGSTYNEQFF. DNA of the CDR3: TGTGCCAGCAGCTTTAGCGGGAGCACCTACAATGAGCAGTTCTTC. Combining the CDR3 with reference TRBV9 and TRBJ2-1 gives the whole variable domain DSGVTQTPKHLITATGQRVTLRCSPRSGDLSVYWYQQSLDQGLQFLIQYYNGEERAKGNILERFSAQQFPDLHSELNLSSLELGDSALYFCASSFSGSTYNEQFFGPGTRLTVL.

This chain uses TRBV7-2 with TRBJ2-7; TRBD2 agrees at 8 bases. The CDR3 is 13 amino acids. The germline V gene has CDR1 SGHTA and CDR2 FQGNSA. After removal of 3 bases from V and 6 bases from J, the junction contained 4 bases not matched to a gene. This CDR3 is CASSFGLAFEQYF. In nucleotides, the CDR3 is TGTGCCAGCAGCTTTGGACTAGCTTTCGAGCAGTACTTC.

CDR3: CASSLNEDRASEAFF. DNA for the CDR3: TGCGCCAGCAGCTTGAACGAGGACAGGGCTTCCGAAGCTTTCTTT. The chain carries TRBV5-1 and TRBJ1-1; 8 bases map to TRBD1. The V segment lost 1 base and the J segment 8 bases; nucleotides outside the gene matches: 10. Germline assignment: CDR1 SGHRS and CDR2 YFSETQ. CDR3 length: 15 residues.

CDR3 DNA: TGTGCCAGCGGACTAGCGGGAGGGATCAGATCCTACGAGCAGTACGTC. It codes for CASGLAGGIRSYEQYV. This chain uses TRBV11-3 with TRBJ2-7; 15 nucleotides match TRBD2. The germline V gene encodes CDR1 SGHNT and CDR2 YENEEA. The V segment lost 8 bases and the J segment 1 base; nucleotides outside the gene matches: 6. The CDR3 runs to 16 residues.

This clone has only a few counts. V usage is TRBV5-5 and J usage is TRBJ1-4; no clear D. Germline CDR1 and CDR2: SGHKS and YYEKEE (reference sequence). V was pared by 2 bases and J by 4 bases, with 15 bases between. The CDR3 length is 16 residues. In DNA, the CDR3 is TGTGCCAGCAGCTTAGGCGGGTCAGCCTTTAATGAAAAACTGTTTTTT. Its translation is CASSLGGSAFNEKLFF. The complete variable domain, with remaining parts taken from reference TRBV5-5 and TRBJ1-4, reads DAGVTQSPTHLIKTRGQQVTLRCSPISGHKSVSWYQQVLGQGPQFIFQYYEKEERGRGNFPDRFSARQFPNYSSELNVNALLLGDSALYLCASSLGGSAFNEKLFFGSGTQLSVL.

The rearrangement uses TRBV20-1 and TRBJ1-5; 7 nucleotides agree with TRBD1. This CDR3 has 14 residues. V dropped 3 bases and J dropped 4; count of bases not matched to a gene: 6. The V gene's germline CDR1 is DFQATT and CDR2 SNEGSKA (reference sequence). CDR3 loop: CSASIGTANQPQHF. The CDR3 nucleotides are TGCAGTGCTAGTATTGGGACAGCAAATCAGCCCCAGCATTTT.